These 30 T cell receptor beta chains came from one sample sequenced in a study of blood T cells in healthy people across ages. The use of a sample-barcoded 5' primer and a J-beta primer mix characterized a second PCR of roughly 7 to 12 cycles. TCRdb processed the 5' RACE reads anew with MiXCR; each CDR3 protein has one entry. The sample has roughly 1,300,000 distinct CDR3 sequences, approximately 60% seen once. The sequencing sample was made of blood. The receptors were sampled from a man aged 18 to 30 in good health.

In its sample, this clonotype was seen once. The chain uses TRBV9 and TRBJ2-1, with 10 bases identical to TRBD1. V gave up 0 bases and J gave up 9 bases; unmatched junction bases: 18. The CDR3 sequence is 19 residues long. Germline CDR1 and CDR2: SGDLS and YYNGEE. In DNA form, the CDR3 reads TGTGCCAGCAGCGTAGCAGGGGACAGGGGCAGGGGGCCCCTTGCTGAGCAGTTCTTC. Translating it yields CASSVAGDRGRGPLAEQFF.

The CDR3 spells CASSERGVTGELFF. DNA of the CDR3: TGTGCCAGCAGTGAAAGGGGTGTCACCGGGGAGCTGTTTTTT. This sequence joins TRBV6-1 and TRBJ2-2; possible D gene TRBD1, 5 bases. The CDR3 sequence is 14 residues long. The V end was cut by 2 bases, the J end by 4 bases, with 8 bases between. The germline V gene has CDR1 MNHNS and CDR2 SASEGT.

This sequence joins TRBV9 and TRBJ1-1, with D perhaps matching TRBD1 (5 bases). The germline CDR1 and CDR2 sequences are SGDLS and YYNGEE. Deletions cut 4 bases from V and 4 bases from J, with 17 bases between. CDR3 length: 15 amino acids. DNA for the CDR3: TGTGCCAGCAGCTGGGGGTGGGGAAAGGGCACTGAAGCTTTCTTT. Protein: CASSWGWGKGTEAFF.

The chain links TRBV6-2 or TRBV6-3 to TRBJ2-5; D is ambiguous. Trimming cost V 6 bases and J 11 bases, with 16 bases left between them. Germline CDR1 is MNHEY and CDR2 is SVGEGT. The CDR3 totals 12 residues. In nucleotides, the CDR3 is TGTGCCAGCAGCCCTCCGGCTTTTGAGCAGTACTTC. This encodes CASSPPAFEQYF.

The chain has TRBV6-2 or TRBV6-3 and TRBJ1-1; D unclear. CDR3 length equals 13 residues. V shed 5 bases and J shed 5 bases, with 12 bases lying between them. Looked up from germline, CDR1 is MNHEY and CDR2 is SVGEGT. This chain's CDR3 is CASSLGYGTEAFF. For the CDR3, the DNA is TGTGCCAGCAGTCTGGGGTACGGGACTGAAGCTTTCTTT.

The rearrangement links TRBV20-1 to TRBJ2-3; TRBD2 matches at 15 bases. This CDR3 region has 16 residues. Germline V gene sequence: CDR1 DFQATT, CDR2 SNEGSKA (reference sequence). V trimming: 6 bases; J trimming: 5 bases; junction bases outside the gene matches: 9. The CDR3, as DNA: TGCAGTGCCCATGGACTAGCGGGGGGGCCTGGAGATACGCAGTATTTT. Its translation: CSAHGLAGGPGDTQYF.

The J gene is TRBJ1-2, the V gene TRBV6-5, with 7 bases lining up with TRBD1. CDR3 length equals 14 residues. CDR1 and CDR2 (germline): MNHEY, SVGAGI. V was pared by 2 bases and J by 8 bases, with 8 bases of the junction left unmatched. CDR3 nucleotides: TGTGCCAGCAGTTACGTGGAGGGGGCCGGCGGCTACACCTTC. Amino acid sequence: CASSYVEGAGGYTF.

The chain employs TRBV15 and TRBJ2-1; 8 nucleotides match TRBD2. Germline lookup yields CDR1 LNHNV and CDR2 YYDKDF (reference sequence). V lost 4 bases and J lost 6; bases outside the gene matches: 8. The CDR3 extends over 15 amino acids. In DNA, the CDR3 is TGTGCCACCAGCAAGATCAGCGGGAGACGCAATGAGCAGTTCTTC. Translation gives CATSKISGRRNEQFF.

This clonotype came up a few times. The gene calls are TRBV6-2 or TRBV6-3 and TRBJ1-2; D gene ambiguous. CDR1 is MNHEY, CDR2 SVGEGT, per germline. V dropped 9 bases and J dropped 6 bases, with 11 bases sitting between them. This CDR3 has 11 amino acids. CDR3 protein: CARTWEDGYTF. The CDR3 DNA reads TGTGCCAGAACGTGGGAGGATGGCTACACCTTC.

This clonotype was seen a few times. This chain connects TRBV12-3 or TRBV12-4 to TRBJ2-1, with 9 bases matching TRBD1. The CDR3 consists of 15 residues. The junction had 6 bases not matched to a gene; V was cut back by 5 bases and J by 4 bases. The CDR3 loop reads CASSTTGGKYNEQFF. In DNA form, the CDR3 reads TGTGCCAGCAGTACGACAGGGGGTAAATACAATGAGCAGTTCTTC.

The sample holds a few counts of this clonotype. The V gene is TRBV4-3, the J gene TRBJ2-7; TRBD2 matches at 8 bases. The trim removed 0 bases at V and 2 bases at J, leaving 3 bases unmatched. The V gene's germline CDR1 is LGHNA and CDR2 YSLEER. The CDR3 consists of 15 residues. The CDR3 spells CASSQDSGVTYEQYF. The CDR3 DNA reads as TGCGCCAGCAGCCAAGATAGCGGGGTGACCTACGAGCAGTACTTC.

The genes are TRBV7-2 and TRBJ2-4, with 7 bases lining up with TRBD1. CDR1 is SGHTA and CDR2 is FQGNSA in the germline V gene. This CDR3 contains 15 residues. V dropped 1 base and J dropped 13; count of bases not matched to a gene: 13. CDR3 sequence (DNA): TGTGCCAGCAGCTTAGGAGGGGGCCAAAAATCAGCGCAGTACTTC. Residues: CASSLGGGQKSAQYF.

The rearrangement uses TRBV7-6 and TRBJ2-3; D possibly corresponds to TRBD1 (5 bases). Trimming took 5 bases from V and 3 from J, leaving 12 bases between them. The CDR3 length is 14 residues. CDR1 is SGHVS, CDR2 FNYEAQ, per germline. In DNA form, the CDR3 reads TGTGCCAGCAGCGACAGATCCCTAACAGATACGCAGTATTTT. Amino acids: CASSDRSLTDTQYF.

The genes are TRBV7-6 and TRBJ2-3; D assignment may be TRBD1 or TRBD2 (6 bases each). CDR1 is SGHVS, CDR2 FNYEAQ, per germline. V was cut by 1 base and J by 0 bases, with 11 bases left in between. This CDR3 has 16 residues. CDR3 amino acids: CASSLEGGLSTDTQYF. The DNA of the CDR3 is TGTGCCAGCAGCTTAGAGGGGGGACTTAGCACAGATACGCAGTATTTT.

The J gene is TRBJ2-3, the V gene TRBV7-6; 8 nucleotides align to TRBD1. CDR3 length: 15 amino acids. V lost 0 bases, J lost 1 base, and 0 bases stayed unmatched. The germline V gene has CDR1 SGHVS and CDR2 FNYEAQ. The CDR3: CASSLADRGTDTQYF. The CDR3 DNA reads as TGTGCCAGCAGCTTAGCGGACAGGGGCACAGATACGCAGTATTTT.

V usage is TRBV10-1 and J usage is TRBJ2-5; no firm D call. The assigned J gene may be wrong: the sequence end matches TRBJ2-7 better. CDR3 length: 13 residues. Germline CDR1 reads WNHNN; CDR2 reads SYGVQD (reference sequence). The CDR3 loop reads CASSARGTYEQYF. DNA for the CDR3: TGCGCCAGCAGCGCCCGTGGCACATACGAGCAGTACTTC.

The rearrangement links TRBV12-3 or TRBV12-4 to TRBJ2-2; 8 positions match TRBD2. The V and J ends lost 2 bases and 5 bases, in that order; junction bases with no gene match: 4. The CDR3 totals 15 residues. CDR3 sequence: CASSLLRGGTGELFF. The CDR3 region has the DNA TGTGCCAGCAGTTTATTACGGGGGGGTACCGGGGAGCTGTTTTTT.

The rearrangement links TRBV10-3 to TRBJ1-5; TRBD1 agrees at 9 bases. CDR3 length: 13 residues. V shed 11 bases and J 2 bases; nucleotides not matched to a gene: 4. Per germline, CDR1 ENHRY and CDR2 SYGVKD. CDR3 residues: CASQGAGNQPQHF. The CDR3 DNA is TGTGCCTCACAGGGGGCGGGCAATCAGCCCCAGCATTTT.

This rearrangement joins TRBV18 to TRBJ2-2, with D possibly called TRBD1 or TRBD2 (5 bases each). Germline loops: CDR1 KGHSH, CDR2 LQKENI. Trimming took off 1 base at V and 6 bases at J, with 12 bases between the two ends. The length of the CDR3 is 15 residues. In nucleotides, the CDR3 is TGTGCCAGCTCACCACGGGACCAGTCATCCGGGGAGCTGTTTTTT. As protein: CASSPRDQSSGELFF.

V usage is TRBV12-3 or TRBV12-4 and J usage is TRBJ1-5; D is unresolved. This CDR3 contains 12 residues. Trimming removed 7 bases from V and 3 bases from J, with 7 bases in between. In DNA form, the CDR3 reads TGTGCCAGCAATGGTGACAATCAGCCCCAGCATTTT. Protein product: CASNGDNQPQHF.

The chain couples TRBV29-1 to TRBJ2-5; 7 nucleotides line up with TRBD2. Trimming took 0 bases from V and 2 from J; bases not matched to a gene: 6. This CDR3 is built from 15 residues. Germline CDR1 is SQVTM and CDR2 is ANQGSEA. The CDR3 region is CSVEEGLAEQETQYF. As DNA, the CDR3 is TGCAGCGTTGAAGAGGGGCTAGCGGAACAAGAGACCCAGTACTTC. Full variable domain (remainder filled in from reference TRBV29-1 and TRBJ2-5): SAVISQKPSRDICQRGTSLTIQCQVDSQVTMMFWYRQQPGQSLTLIATANQGSEATYESGFVIDKFPISRPNLTFSTLTVSNMSPEDSSIYLCSVEEGLAEQETQYFGPGTRLLVL.

The chain combines TRBV12-5 with TRBJ2-5; 7 bases agree with TRBD2. This CDR3 spans 14 amino acids. CDR1 and CDR2 from the germline V gene are LGHNT and FRNRAP. Trimming removed 5 bases from V and 8 bases from J; junction bases left unmatched: 11. CDR3 loop: CASGPGLDPNTQYF. As DNA, the CDR3 is TGTGCTAGTGGTCCCGGACTAGATCCAAATACCCAGTACTTC.

This clonotype showed up just a few times. V and J are TRBV4-3 and TRBJ1-2; D is unclear. This CDR3 is 14 amino acids long. CDR1 is LGHNA and CDR2 is YSLEER in the germline V gene. The V and J ends lost 0 bases and 6 bases respectively, with 11 bases between them. CDR3 amino acids: CASSQEVGSHGYTF. The CDR3 DNA reads TGCGCCAGCAGCCAAGAAGTGGGATCCCATGGCTACACCTTC.

The chain couples TRBV6-2 or TRBV6-3 to TRBJ1-5; D is possibly TRBD1 (6 bases). This CDR3 contains 14 residues. The V gene's germline CDR1 is MNHEY and CDR2 SVGEGT. V gave up 5 bases and J gave up 7 bases, with 15 bases separating them. The CDR3 nucleotides are TGTGCCAGCAGTACCCAGGGTGGGGGCCAGCCCCAGCATTTT. Translated: CASSTQGGGQPQHF.

The chain recombines TRBV10-3 with TRBJ2-7; 8 nucleotides agree with TRBD2. This CDR3 has 15 residues. Losses at the gene ends were 6 bases for V and 2 bases for J; bases not matched to a gene: 9. Per germline, CDR1 ENHRY and CDR2 SYGVKD. CDR3 residues: CAIRAWTSQTYEQYF. CDR3 in DNA: TGTGCCATCAGAGCTTGGACTAGCCAAACCTACGAGCAGTACTTC.

V and J are TRBV4-2 and TRBJ2-7; D could derive from TRBD1 or TRBD2 (5 bases each). The germline V and J ends were trimmed by 1 base and 0 bases, with 19 bases remaining between them. The CDR3 contains 18 residues. Germline CDR1 and CDR2: LGHNA and YNFKEQ. CDR3 protein: CASSQVRGSLMSSYEQYF. The CDR3 nucleotides are TGTGCCAGCAGCCAAGTTCGGGGCAGCTTAATGAGCTCCTACGAGCAGTACTTC.

This chain joins TRBV5-5 and TRBJ2-7, with TRBD2 identical over 10 bases. V was pared by 2 bases and J by 6 bases, with 5 bases of the junction left unmatched. In germline, CDR1 is SGHKS, CDR2 YYEKEE (reference sequence). The CDR3 totals 14 residues. The CDR3 DNA reads as TGTGCCAGCAGCTTTTATCTAGCGGGAGTCGAGCAGTACTTC. Translation gives CASSFYLAGVEQYF.

J is TRBJ2-1 and V is TRBV20-1, with 11 bases lining up with TRBD2. Looked up from germline, CDR1 is DFQATT and CDR2 is SNEGSKA (reference sequence). V lost 5 bases, J lost 8 bases, and 11 bases stayed unmatched. CDR3 length: 15 residues. The DNA of the CDR3 is TGCAGTGCTCTAACCGTAGCGGGGGGGCCCCATGAGCAGTTCTTC. Amino acid sequence: CSALTVAGGPHEQFF.

This clonotype was recorded at least ten times. The chain recombines TRBV4-2 with TRBJ2-6; 11 nucleotides match TRBD2. The CDR3 totals 16 residues. CDR1 and CDR2 (germline): LGHNA, YNFKEQ. The ends lost 2 bases at V and 3 bases at J; junction bases unmatched: 0. CDR3 coding DNA: TGTGCCAGCAGCCAAACTAGCGGGAGTGGGGCCAACGTCCTGACTTTC. It specifies CASSQTSGSGANVLTF.

The table lists this clonotype with a few counts. V is TRBV6-5 and J is TRBJ2-1; TRBD2 agrees at 11 bases. CDR3 length: 16 residues. V shed 5 bases, J shed 8 bases, and the junction held 11 bases outside the gene matches. CDR1 is MNHEY, CDR2 SVGAGI, per germline. CDR3 DNA sequence: TGTGCCAGCAGTAAACGCCTTAGCGGGGGGGTGGATGAGCAGTTCTTC. This sequence encodes CASSKRLSGGVDEQFF.